This T cell receptor (beta chain) was recorded in a study of blood T cell repertoires in COVID-19. In the study overall: Sources were T cells, B-cell-depleted T cells, or PBMCs; the material itself was cDNA or gDNA.

This clone showed up just a few times. TCRdb's table, derived via immunoSEQ multiplex PCR, lists solely in-frame clones and lacks some. The sample has more than 130,000 clones; about 83% are singletons. The CDR3 is 12 amino acids. Germline-derived CDR1 and CDR2 are MNHEY and SVGAGI. The germline V and J ends were trimmed by 7 bases and 4 bases, with 10 bases remaining between them. The sequence was collected from a woman aged 40 to 50 with acute or convalescent COVID-19. The sequenced sample was peripheral blood. The chain links TRBV6-5 to TRBJ1-2, with D possibly being TRBD1 (6 bases). The CDR3 DNA is TGTGCCAGCACCCTGGACAGCTATGGCTACACCTTC. Translated, it gives CASTLDSYGYTF.